This is a list of T cell receptor beta chains from one sample in a study of vaccination and CD4 T cells after COVID-19. Which antigens these TCRs recognize remains unknown. TCRdb reprocessed the PCR reads with MiXCR, giving one entry per CDR3 protein. The sample lists approximately 19,000 distinct CDR3 sequences, about two fifths seen once, with 9.5% to 15% in the top ten. Sequenced sample: CD4+ T cells from blood, cultured in vitro. The receptors here all came from a human donor who had recovered from COVID-19. Each CDR3 is given with its conserved first and last residue. D genes are given only for firm matches. The size entry is marked missing in some rows and otherwise reads once, few, many or a size class.

>TRBJ1-2|.|few|TRBV6-5
CASSYVDTRSGGYTF
TGTGCCAGCAGTTACGTGGACACAAGATCAGGCGGCTACACCTTC
>TRBJ1-4|.|.|TRBV20-1
CSARDTAEKLFF
TGCAGTGCTAGAGATACTGCGGAAAAACTGTTTTTT
>TRBJ1-2|.|.|TRBV28
CASRDSQNYGYTF
TGTGCCAGCAGGGACAGCCAGAACTATGGCTACACCTTC
>TRBJ2-7|TRBD2|.|TRBV6-2/TRBV6-3
CASRPSGRASSLGEQYF
TGTGCCAGCAGGCCTAGCGGGAGGGCCAGTTCCCTGGGCGAGCAGTACTTC
>TRBJ1-5|.|.|TRBV7-2
CASSPGLKNQPQHF
TGTGCCAGCAGCCCGGGACTAAAAAATCAGCCCCAGCATTTT
>TRBJ2-5|.|.|TRBV5-4
CASSLAAGGGETQYF
TGTGCCAGCAGCTTGGCCGCAGGGGGGGGAGAGACCCAGTACTTC
>TRBJ2-7|.|once|TRBV7-9
CASSSGTSGYEQYF
TGTGCCAGCAGCTCGGGGACATCGGGATACGAGCAGTACTTC
>TRBJ2-1|.|.|TRBV5-1
CASSSRNSGNEQFF
TGCGCCAGCAGCTCCCGGAATTCGGGGAATGAGCAGTTCTTC
>TRBJ2-2|.|few|TRBV7-9
CASSQRGPTTGELFF
TGTGCCAGCAGCCAAAGAGGGCCGACCACCGGGGAGCTGTTTTTT
>TRBJ2-2|TRBD2|.|TRBV19
CASSIAGDTGELFF
TGTGCCAGTAGCATAGCGGGAGACACCGGGGAGCTGTTTTTT
>TRBJ2-1|.|.|TRBV4-3
CASSQDIWYNEQFF
TGCGCCAGCAGCCAAGATATTTGGTACAATGAGCAGTTCTTC
>TRBJ1-2|.|.|TRBV20-1
CSARDLWDGNYGYTF
TGCAGTGCTAGAGACCTTTGGGACGGGAACTATGGCTACACCTTC
>TRBJ2-2|.|.|TRBV29-1
CSVTDRNTGELFF
TGCAGCGTGACGGACAGAAACACCGGGGAGCTGTTTTTT
>TRBJ2-7|.|.|TRBV10-2
CASSVGHFYEQYF
TGCGCCAGCAGTGTCGGACACTTCTACGAGCAGTACTTC
>TRBJ2-3|.|few|TRBV7-2
CASSLAAVGGTDTQYF
TGTGCCAGCAGCTTAGCGGCGGTTGGGGGCACAGATACGCAGTATTTT
>TRBJ2-1|TRBD1|.|TRBV29-1
CSVDTGAMLDEQFF
TGCAGCGTGGATACAGGGGCTATGCTGGATGAGCAGTTCTTC
>TRBJ2-1|.|.|TRBV11-2
CASSLERDNEQFF
TGTGCCAGCAGCTTAGAAAGGGACAATGAGCAGTTCTTC
>TRBJ2-1|TRBD2|.|TRBV7-2
CASSLTGGSYNEQFF
TGTGCCAGCAGCTTAACGGGCGGGAGCTACAATGAGCAGTTCTTC
>TRBJ1-1|.|.|TRBV2
CASSAWQGNTEAFF
TGTGCCAGCAGTGCTTGGCAAGGGAACACTGAAGCTTTCTTT
>TRBJ1-2|.|.|TRBV28
CASSHDYGVYGYTF
TGTGCCAGCAGTCACGACTATGGTGTCTATGGCTACACCTTC
>TRBJ1-6|TRBD1|.|TRBV20-1
CSAALGTATNSPLHF
TGCAGTGCTGCCCTAGGGACAGCGACCAATTCACCCCTCCACTTT
>TRBJ1-2|TRBD1|few|TRBV2
CARSGTGGLSNYGYTF
TGTGCCAGATCCGGGACAGGGGGCCTCTCTAACTATGGCTACACCTTC
>TRBJ2-7|TRBD1|.|TRBV29-1
CSVVGQDTYEQYF
TGCAGCGTTGTGGGACAGGACACCTACGAGCAGTACTTC
>TRBJ1-2|.|.|TRBV28
CASSLRGARGYTF
TGTGCCAGCAGTTTAAGGGGGGCTCGAGGCTACACCTTC
>TRBJ2-7|.|.|TRBV28
CASSKSISYEQYF
TGTGCCAGCAGCAAAAGTATTTCCTACGAGCAGTACTTC
>TRBJ2-3|TRBD2|.|TRBV20-1
CSARYERGSSTDTQYF
TGCAGTGCTAGATACGAGCGGGGTAGTAGCACAGATACGCAGTATTTT
>TRBJ2-6|.|.|TRBV20-1
CSARGSGANVLTF
TGCAGTGCTAGAGGCTCTGGGGCCAACGTCCTGACTTTC
>TRBJ2-1|TRBD1|few|TRBV6-1
CASSEYRGAYNEQFF
TGTGCCAGCAGTGAGTACAGGGGTGCCTACAATGAGCAGTTCTTC
>TRBJ2-2|TRBD1|.|TRBV28
CASRNLGTGAGELFF
TGTGCCAGCAGAAATCTCGGGACAGGCGCCGGGGAGCTGTTTTTT
>TRBJ1-6|.|few|TRBV2
CASTPDQTGYNSPLHF
TGTGCCAGCACACCGGATCAGACAGGTTATAATTCACCCCTCCACTTT
>TRBJ2-7|.|.|TRBV7-8
CASSPPRRFGPYEQYF
TGTGCCAGCAGCCCGCCGCGGAGGTTTGGCCCCTACGAGCAGTACTTC